The entry below describes one T cell receptor (beta chain). No antigen is known for it. Germline loops: CDR1 SGHNT, CDR2 YENEEA. Trimming removed 4 bases at V and 7 bases at J, with 10 bases between. The CDR3 extends over 12 amino acids. The record originates from a study of T cell repertoires in cytomegalovirus infection. About the study: Matching HLA type and CMV infection were both indicated by public TCR beta signatures.

TCRdb processed the reads anew with MiXCR; each CDR3 protein has one entry. Of approximately 990,000 distinct CDR3 sequences listed, about a third are singletons. V and J are TRBV11-3 and TRBJ1-1; D remains unclear. The starting material was cultured CD8+ T cells from PBMCs, obtained from culture after CMV antigen stimulation. The clonotype was recovered from a human donor in good health (CMV status not recorded). Some clones in this sample may be carry-over from other donors' samples. The DNA for the CDR3 is TGTGCCAGCAGCTCCCGGGGTGATGAAGCTTTCTTT. The encoded protein is CASSSRGDEAFF.